These T cell receptor beta chains were read from a single sample in a study of cytomegalovirus exposure and HLA in healthy donors. TCRdb's table, derived via immunoSEQ multiplex PCR, lists solely in-frame clones and lacks some. The table records 240,000 or so clones, approximately 84% of them present only once. The sequenced material came from PBMCs. The receptor set was obtained from a young woman in good health and CMV-seropositive. Both conserved end residues are part of each CDR3. Fields, in order: V gene, D gene, J gene, CDR3 protein, CDR3 DNA. The D gene is left open where the match is weak.

TRBV13	TRBD2	TRBJ2-1	CASLLAGGQYNEQFF	TGTGCCAGCCTACTAGCGGGAGGACAATACAATGAGCAGTTCTTC
TRBV7-9	TRBD2	TRBJ2-7	CASSLTGTSEQYF	TGTGCCAGCAGCTTGACCGGGACTAGCGAGCAGTACTTC
TRBV7-6	.	TRBJ2-2	CASSLLQRVTGELFF	TGTGCCAGCAGCTTGCTCCAGAGGGTTACCGGGGAGCTGTTTTTT
TRBV19	.	TRBJ2-7	CASKRQELSYEQYF	TGTGCCAGCAAAAGACAGGAACTCTCCTACGAGCAGTACTTC
TRBV5-1	TRBD1	TRBJ2-3	CASSPSIGTGGTDTQYF	TGCGCCAGCAGCCCCTCCATCGGGACAGGAGGCACAGATACGCAGTATTTT
TRBV27	TRBD1	TRBJ1-5	CASSPQTGFLPQHF	TGTGCCAGCAGTCCCCAGACAGGGTTTCTGCCCCAGCATTTT
TRBV18	TRBD2	TRBJ2-3	CASRTSGSPDTQYF	TGTGCCAGCCGCACTAGCGGGAGCCCAGATACGCAGTATTTT
TRBV5-6	TRBD2	TRBJ2-3	CASSLELSGDADTQYF	TGTGCCAGCAGCTTGGAGCTTAGCGGGGACGCAGATACGCAGTATTTT
TRBV19	TRBD2	TRBJ2-7	CASSRTRTSGRYEQYF	TGTGCCAGTAGTCGAACTCGGACTAGCGGGAGGTACGAGCAGTACTTC
TRBV11-2	.	TRBJ2-2	CASSPSITGELFF	TGTGCCAGCAGCCCATCTATCACCGGGGAGCTGTTTTTT
TRBV4-1	TRBD2	TRBJ2-1	CASSQEGSGRVNEQFF	TGCGCCAGCAGCCAAGAAGGCAGCGGGAGGGTCAATGAGCAGTTCTTC
TRBV6-1	.	TRBJ2-4	CASSADIRRQYF	TGTGCCAGCAGTGCGGACATCCGACGTCAGTACTTC
TRBV28	.	TRBJ1-5	CASSFVSNQPQHF	TGTGCCAGCAGTTTTGTAAGCAATCAGCCCCAGCATTTT
TRBV30	.	TRBJ2-7	CAWRVGGRGYEQYF	TGTGCCTGGAGAGTGGGAGGCAGGGGGTACGAGCAGTACTTC
TRBV27	.	TRBJ1-4	CASSFAGNEKLFF	TGTGCCAGCAGTTTCGCGGGGAATGAAAAACTGTTTTTT
TRBV25-1	TRBD1	TRBJ2-2	CASSEAGTGDGELFF	TGTGCCAGCAGTGAAGCCGGGACAGGGGACGGGGAGCTGTTTTTT
TRBV19	.	TRBJ1-1	CASSTREVNTEAFF	TGTGCCAGTAGTACTCGAGAGGTGAACACTGAAGCTTTCTTT
TRBV5-1	.	TRBJ2-3	CASSSRRAHTDTQYF	TGCGCCAGCAGCTCCCGGAGGGCCCATACAGATACGCAGTATTTT
TRBV4-1	TRBD1	TRBJ1-5	CASSPTGGAENQPQHF	TGCGCCAGCAGCCCGACAGGGGGCGCGGAGAATCAGCCCCAGCATTTT
TRBV4-2	.	TRBJ1-3	CASSQDATPHSGNTIYF	TGTGCCAGCAGCCAAGATGCGACACCTCACTCTGGAAACACCATATATTTT
TRBV6-5	.	TRBJ1-1	CASSPLGEGVTEAFF	TGTGCCAGCAGCCCACTCGGGGAGGGAGTGACTGAAGCTTTCTTT
TRBV21-1	.	TRBJ2-2	CASSTTICDGGRVLALTGELFF	TGTGCCAGCAGCACTACCATCTGCGATGGGGGCAGGGTCTTGGCCCTTACCGGGGAGCTGTTTTTT
TRBV2	TRBD2	TRBJ2-5	CASSHAGTSVGETQYF	TGTGCCAGCAGTCATGCCGGGACTAGCGTCGGGGAGACCCAGTACTTC